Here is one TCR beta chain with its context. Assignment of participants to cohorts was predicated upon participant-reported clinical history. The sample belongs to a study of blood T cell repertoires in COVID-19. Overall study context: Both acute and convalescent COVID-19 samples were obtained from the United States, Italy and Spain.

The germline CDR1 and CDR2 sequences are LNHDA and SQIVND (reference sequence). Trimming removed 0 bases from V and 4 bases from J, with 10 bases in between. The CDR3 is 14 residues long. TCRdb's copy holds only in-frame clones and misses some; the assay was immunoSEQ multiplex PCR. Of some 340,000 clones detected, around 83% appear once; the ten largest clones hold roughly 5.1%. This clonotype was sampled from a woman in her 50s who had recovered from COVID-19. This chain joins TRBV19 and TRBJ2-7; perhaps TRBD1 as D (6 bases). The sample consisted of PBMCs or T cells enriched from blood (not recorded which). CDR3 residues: CASSIDTGSYEQYF. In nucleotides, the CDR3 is TGTGCCAGTAGTATAGATACAGGGTCGTACGAGCAGTACTTC.